Shown below are 20 T cell receptor beta chains from a single sample sequenced in a study of shared clonotypes between healthy human individuals. Generated by immunoSEQ multiplex PCR, the TCRdb table keeps only in-frame clones and is missing some. The table includes 980,000 or so clones, less than 85% detected once. Sequenced: memory CD4+ T cells sorted from blood. The subset is: CD45RA-negative fraction. The origin of the receptors is a man between 18 and 29 years old in good health.

This rearrangement joins TRBV18 to TRBJ2-7; tentatively, D is TRBD1 (6 bases). Trimming left V 3 bases short and J 7 bases short, with 13 bases between. This CDR3 region has 13 residues. Germline CDR1 reads KGHSH; CDR2 reads LQKENI. The DNA of the CDR3 is TGTGCCAGCTCACCTAACAGGGATAGAGAGCAGTACTTC. This translates into CASSPNRDREQYF.

V usage is TRBV5-6 and J usage is TRBJ2-3, with TRBD2 matching over 7 bases. Germline CDR1 SGHDT, CDR2 YYEEEE. V lost 0 bases to trimming and J lost 0 bases; unmatched junction nucleotides: 1. This CDR3 comprises 15 residues. CDR3 DNA: TGTGCCAGCAGCTTGGGCGGGAGAAGCACAGATACGCAGTATTTT. Translated: CASSLGGRSTDTQYF. The full variable domain, its missing parts supplied by reference TRBV5-6 and TRBJ2-3, is DAGVTQSPTHLIKTRGQQVTLRCSPKSGHDTVSWYQQALGQGPQFIFQYYEEEERQRGNFPDRFSGHQFPNYSSELNVNALLLGDSALYLCASSLGGRSTDTQYFGPGTRLTVL.

This clone was seen only a few times. This chain connects TRBV10-3 to TRBJ1-1; D is ambiguous. V lost 4 bases, J lost 4 bases, and 16 bases lay in between. The CDR3 loop spans 15 amino acids. The germline V gene encodes CDR1 ENHRY and CDR2 SYGVKD. The CDR3 DNA reads as TGTGCCATCAGTGGTCTTTCGGGGAGCGGCACTGAAGCTTTCTTT. It codes for CAISGLSGSGTEAFF.

The table lists this clone with a few counts. The chain has TRBV6-6 and TRBJ1-4, with D uncertain. This CDR3 contains 15 residues. The germline CDR1 and CDR2 sequences are MNHNY and SVGAGI (reference sequence). V lost 8 bases to trimming and J lost 0 bases, with 13 bases between them. CDR3 sequence: CASSPVWATNEKLFF. CDR3 DNA: TGTGCCAGCTCCCCCGTTTGGGCAACTAATGAAAAACTGTTTTTT.

This chain uses TRBV6-5 with TRBJ2-5; the D gene could be TRBD1 or TRBD2 (6 bases each). The germline gives CDR1 MNHEY, CDR2 SVGAGI. V was cut by 6 bases and J by 2 bases, with 16 bases left in between. This CDR3 is 15 amino acids long. The CDR3 nucleotides read TGTGCCAGCAGCCTATCACAGGGAGGTCAAGAGACCCAGTACTTC. This gives the protein CASSLSQGGQETQYF.

The genes are TRBV5-1 and TRBJ1-2; D might be TRBD1 (5 bases). The length of the CDR3 is 16 residues. Germline V gives CDR1 SGHRS, CDR2 YFSETQ. V lost 0 bases to trimming and J lost 8 bases, with 20 bases between them. The CDR3 spells CASSLERGREGDGYTF. CDR3 nucleotide sequence: TGCGCCAGCAGCTTGGAACGGGGGAGAGAAGGAGACGGCTACACCTTC.

The genes are TRBV30 and TRBJ2-7; D tentatively fits TRBD1 or TRBD2 (5 bases each). This CDR3 has 14 residues. Germline V gene sequence: CDR1 GTSNPN, CDR2 SVGIG (reference sequence). Trimming left V 0 bases short and J 3 bases short, with 12 bases between. The CDR3 loop is CAWSVNGGVYEQYF. The CDR3 DNA reads as TGTGCCTGGAGTGTAAATGGGGGAGTCTACGAGCAGTACTTC.

This clone has just a few counts. V gene TRBV2 combines with J gene TRBJ1-1, with 8 bases matching TRBD1. J gave up 8 bases and V 5 bases, and 4 bases lay outside the gene matches. The CDR3 sequence is 12 residues long. The germline CDR1 and CDR2 sequences are SNHLY and FYNNEI. This CDR3 reads CASSRTGWEAFF. As DNA, the CDR3 is TGTGCCAGCAGTCGGACAGGGTGGGAAGCTTTCTTT.

This clone was observed once. This may be a read error, as it is one base from a much larger clone. Other DNA variants within this sample encode the same CDR3. The V and J genes are TRBV30 and TRBJ2-2, with D hard to call. CDR3 length: 12 residues. Looked up from germline, CDR1 is GTSNPN and CDR2 is SVGIG (reference sequence). Deletions cut 4 bases from V and 2 bases from J, with 5 bases between. The CDR3 loop is CAWTGNTGELFF. Here the CDR3 DNA reads TGTGCCTGGACAGGCAACACCGGGGAGCTGTTTTTT.

The J gene is TRBJ2-7, the V gene TRBV29-1; TRBD2 agrees at 15 bases. The ends lost 6 bases at V and 7 bases at J; junction bases unmatched: 1. The length of the CDR3 is 12 residues. Per the germline V gene, CDR1 is SQVTM and CDR2 is ANQGSEA. The CDR3 protein is CSVGTSGGEQYF. CDR3 sequence (DNA): TGCAGCGTGGGGACTAGCGGGGGGGAGCAGTACTTC.

This clone was seen once. This chain uses TRBV5-6 with TRBJ1-2; a weak D match, TRBD1 (6 bases). V lost 0 bases, J lost 8 bases, and 14 bases lay in between. CDR1 and CDR2 from the germline V gene are SGHDT and YYEEEE. This CDR3 is 14 amino acids long. The CDR3, as DNA: TGTGCCAGCAGCTTGGGTCAGGGGATGGGCGGCTACACCTTC. Translating gives CASSLGQGMGGYTF.

The V and J genes are TRBV29-1 and TRBJ2-7; tentative D call: TRBD1 (6 bases). CDR1 is SQVTM and CDR2 is ANQGSEA in the germline V gene. With 4 bases removed from V and 2 bases from J, the gap between germline ends came to 12 bases. This CDR3 has 13 amino acids. The CDR3 region is CSVVKDRPYEQYF. CDR3 sequence (DNA): TGCAGCGTTGTAAAGGACAGACCCTACGAGCAGTACTTC.

The V and J genes are TRBV5-1 and TRBJ1-1; 7 bases agree with TRBD1. V lost 4 bases and J lost 0; bases outside the gene matches: 6. Germline V gene sequence: CDR1 SGHRS, CDR2 YFSETQ. This CDR3 comprises 15 residues. The DNA for the CDR3 is TGCGCCAGCAGCGAATTTGGGACAGTGAACACTGAAGCTTTCTTT. Protein sequence: CASSEFGTVNTEAFF. Drawing the rest from reference TRBV5-1 and TRBJ1-1, the complete variable domain is KAGVTQTPRYLIKTRGQQVTLSCSPISGHRSVSWYQQTPGQGLQFLFEYFSETQRNKGNFPGRFSGRQFSNSRSEMNVSTLELGDSALYLCASSEFGTVNTEAFFGQGTRLTVV.

This clone came up a few times. This chain joins TRBV15 and TRBJ1-5; D possibly corresponds to TRBD1 (6 bases). The CDR3 length is 17 residues. The germline V gene encodes CDR1 LNHNV and CDR2 YYDKDF (reference sequence). V gave up 0 bases and J gave up 7 bases, with 19 bases separating them. The CDR3 reads CATSRESVGGGGQPQHF. The CDR3 DNA reads TGTGCCACCAGCAGAGAAAGTGTTGGGGGGGGCGGACAGCCCCAGCATTTT.

V gene TRBV5-6 combines with J gene TRBJ2-3; the match to TRBD2 covers 9 bases. Per germline, CDR1 SGHDT and CDR2 YYEEEE. The CDR3 spans 16 residues. After removal of 4 bases from V and 4 bases from J, the junction contained 10 bases not matched to a gene. The CDR3 DNA follows: TGTGCCAGCAGCAATAGTAGGCGGGGGGGCGCAGATACGCAGTATTTT. Translating it yields CASSNSRRGGADTQYF. Filled out from reference TRBV5-6 and TRBJ2-3, the complete variable domain reads DAGVTQSPTHLIKTRGQQVTLRCSPKSGHDTVSWYQQALGQGPQFIFQYYEEEERQRGNFPDRFSGHQFPNYSSELNVNALLLGDSALYLCASSNSRRGGADTQYFGPGTRLTVL.

About this clone itself: This could be a read error, since a much larger clone is one nucleotide away. In the same sample, other DNA sequences code for this CDR3. This chain connects TRBV7-9 to TRBJ1-2; a possible D gene is TRBD1 (6 bases). Germline loops: CDR1 SEHNR, CDR2 FQNEAQ (reference sequence). The CDR3 length is 13 residues. With 5 bases removed from V and 4 bases from J, the gap between germline ends came to 11 bases. The CDR3 DNA sequence: TGTGCCAGCAGCCCAGGGGCTGGCTATGGCTACACCTTC. Its protein product is CASSPGAGYGYTF.

The chain recombines TRBV15 with TRBJ1-2, with D unresolved. Germline V gene data show CDR1 as LNHNV and CDR2 as YYDKDF (reference sequence). Trimming removed 0 bases from V and 7 bases from J, with 15 bases in between. This CDR3 spans 15 amino acids. CDR3 DNA sequence: TGTGCCACCAGCAGAGATGAGCCCAACCCACGTGGCTACACCTTC. Translation: CATSRDEPNPRGYTF.

This sequence joins TRBV18 and TRBJ2-3, with a possible D match to TRBD2 (6 bases). Trimming shortened V by 2 bases and J by 0 bases, and 9 bases separated the two germline ends. This CDR3 contains 15 residues. The V gene's germline CDR1 is KGHSH and CDR2 LQKENI. The CDR3 sequence: CASSPDSGSTDTQYF. The CDR3 DNA follows: TGTGCCAGCTCACCAGACAGCGGGAGCACAGATACGCAGTATTTT.

The rearrangement uses TRBV28 and TRBJ1-5; the D gene is possibly TRBD1 (6 bases). This CDR3 region has 16 residues. V lost 10 bases and J lost 3, with 22 bases in between. Germline V lookup: CDR1 MDHEN, CDR2 SYDVKM. CDR3 in amino acids: CATTVRGLGANQPQHF. CDR3 DNA sequence: TGTGCCACCACAGTCAGGGGATTGGGGGCCAATCAGCCCCAGCATTTT. Full variable domain (missing parts from reference TRBV28 and TRBJ1-5): DVKVTQSSRYLVKRTGEKVFLECVQDMDHENMFWYRQDPGLGLRLIYFSYDVKMKEKGDIPEGYSVSREKKERFSLILESASTNQTSMYLCATTVRGLGANQPQHFGDGTRLSIL.

This sequence joins TRBV29-1 and TRBJ1-1, with D possibly matching TRBD1 (6 bases). The CDR3 is 13 amino acids. The V gene's germline CDR1 is SQVTM and CDR2 ANQGSEA. The V end lost 8 bases, the J end lost 3 bases, and 16 bases lay between the germline ends. The CDR3 reads CSLRLQGHTEAFF. CDR3 bases: TGCAGCCTGAGGTTACAGGGACACACTGAAGCTTTCTTT. Full variable domain (remainder filled in from reference TRBV29-1 and TRBJ1-1): SAVISQKPSRDICQRGTSLTIQCQVDSQVTMMFWYRQQPGQSLTLIATANQGSEATYESGFVIDKFPISRPNLTFSTLTVSNMSPEDSSIYLCSLRLQGHTEAFFGQGTRLTVV.